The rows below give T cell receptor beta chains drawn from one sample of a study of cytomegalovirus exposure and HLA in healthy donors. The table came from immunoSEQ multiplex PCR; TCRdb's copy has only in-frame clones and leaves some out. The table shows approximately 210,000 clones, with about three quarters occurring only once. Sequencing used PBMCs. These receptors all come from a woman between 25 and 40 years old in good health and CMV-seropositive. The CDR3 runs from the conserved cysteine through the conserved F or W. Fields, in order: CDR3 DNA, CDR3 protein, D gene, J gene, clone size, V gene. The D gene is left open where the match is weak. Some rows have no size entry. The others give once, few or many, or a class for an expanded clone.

CDR3 DNA: TGCAGCGTGAGTGCTAGCGGGAGCGATGAGCAGTTCTTC; CDR3 protein: CSVSASGSDEQFF; D gene: TRBD2; J gene: TRBJ2-1; clone size: -; V gene: TRBV29-1
CDR3 DNA: TGTGCCAGCAGCTTAGTAGGGCGGGGCTACGAGCAGTACTTC; CDR3 protein: CASSLVGRGYEQYF; D gene: -; J gene: TRBJ2-7; clone size: -; V gene: TRBV7-2
CDR3 DNA: TGCAGTGCTAGAGCCCCGGGACAACAGTTCTTC; CDR3 protein: CSARAPGQQFF; D gene: -; J gene: TRBJ2-1; clone size: -; V gene: TRBV20-1
CDR3 DNA: TGTGCCAGCAGCACGGGGACAGGGGGCAATGAAAAACTGTTTTTT; CDR3 protein: CASSTGTGGNEKLFF; D gene: TRBD1; J gene: TRBJ1-4; clone size: -; V gene: TRBV9
CDR3 DNA: TGTGCCAGCAGTTTAACAGGGAATACTGAAGCTTTCTTT; CDR3 protein: CASSLTGNTEAFF; D gene: -; J gene: TRBJ1-1; clone size: -; V gene: TRBV28
CDR3 DNA: TGTGCCAGCAGTTTCACCGACAGCTCCTACGAGCAGTACTTC; CDR3 protein: CASSFTDSSYEQYF; D gene: -; J gene: TRBJ2-7; clone size: once; V gene: TRBV6-5
CDR3 DNA: TGTGCCAGCAGTGGAAACAGTTACGAGCAGTACTTC; CDR3 protein: CASSGNSYEQYF; D gene: -; J gene: TRBJ2-7; clone size: -; V gene: TRBV6-5
CDR3 DNA: TGTGCCAGCAGTTTAGCAGGGGGGCCCTACGAGCAGTACTTC; CDR3 protein: CASSLAGGPYEQYF; D gene: -; J gene: TRBJ2-7; clone size: once; V gene: TRBV27
CDR3 DNA: TGTGCCAGCAGCTTAGACAGGGGGCGCCCCCCATCACCCCTCCACTTT; CDR3 protein: CASSLDRGRPPSPLHF; D gene: TRBD1; J gene: TRBJ1-6; clone size: few; V gene: TRBV7-8
CDR3 DNA: TGTGCCAGCAGTTACTCGATGGGGGACTCCGGGGAGGAGCAGTACTTC; CDR3 protein: CASSYSMGDSGEEQYF; D gene: -; J gene: TRBJ2-7; clone size: few; V gene: TRBV6-5
CDR3 DNA: TGCGCCAGCAGCCAAGATACGAGGGATCAGCCCCAGCATTTT; CDR3 protein: CASSQDTRDQPQHF; D gene: -; J gene: TRBJ1-5; clone size: -; V gene: TRBV4-3
CDR3 DNA: TGCGCCAGCAGCTTGGTTACAGGGCCAGCCGGGGAGCTGTTTTTT; CDR3 protein: CASSLVTGPAGELFF; D gene: -; J gene: TRBJ2-2; clone size: -; V gene: TRBV5-1
CDR3 DNA: TGTGCCGGACGCCGGGGACAGGGGAGCCCAGATACGCAGTATTTT; CDR3 protein: CAGRRGQGSPDTQYF; D gene: TRBD1; J gene: TRBJ2-3; clone size: -; V gene: TRBV6-1
CDR3 DNA: TGTGCCAGCTCACCAGTCACAGGGGACTACGAGCAGTACTTC; CDR3 protein: CASSPVTGDYEQYF; D gene: TRBD1; J gene: TRBJ2-7; clone size: -; V gene: TRBV18
CDR3 DNA: TGCAGTGCTGGCCGAGGGGAGACCCAGTACTTC; CDR3 protein: CSAGRGETQYF; D gene: -; J gene: TRBJ2-5; clone size: -; V gene: TRBV20-1
CDR3 DNA: TGTGCCAGCAGCTTAACGCGTACTCCCTCTGGGGCCAACGTCCTGACTTTC; CDR3 protein: CASSLTRTPSGANVLTF; D gene: -; J gene: TRBJ2-6; clone size: -; V gene: TRBV7-3
CDR3 DNA: TGTGCCAGCAGTCGAGGGCGGGGGGCCGGGGAGACCCAGTACTTC; CDR3 protein: CASSRGRGAGETQYF; D gene: TRBD2; J gene: TRBJ2-5; clone size: -; V gene: TRBV6-1
CDR3 DNA: TGTGCCTGGAGTGTATTACGGCGGACCGGGGAGCTGTTTTTT; CDR3 protein: CAWSVLRRTGELFF; D gene: -; J gene: TRBJ2-2; clone size: few; V gene: TRBV30
CDR3 DNA: TGTGCCAGTAGTATCCCCGGGACTAGTCAGTACTTC; CDR3 protein: CASSIPGTSQYF; D gene: TRBD2; J gene: TRBJ2-7; clone size: -; V gene: TRBV19
CDR3 DNA: TGTGCCAGCAGTAAAGAAATGGGAGAGTACGAGCAGTACTTC; CDR3 protein: CASSKEMGEYEQYF; D gene: -; J gene: TRBJ2-7; clone size: -; V gene: TRBV2
CDR3 DNA: TGTGCCAGCTCACCAGCGGGACTAGCGGGGCCCCCCTACGAGCAGTACTTC; CDR3 protein: CASSPAGLAGPPYEQYF; D gene: TRBD2; J gene: TRBJ2-7; clone size: -; V gene: TRBV18
CDR3 DNA: TGTGCCAGCAGCTTGGCAAAGGGGGTAAGAGCCGTATTCTACGAGCAGTACTTC; CDR3 protein: CASSLAKGVRAVFYEQYF; D gene: -; J gene: TRBJ2-7; clone size: -; V gene: TRBV5-6
CDR3 DNA: TGTGCCAGCAGTTTAATTTCAGTCTACGAGCAGTACTTC; CDR3 protein: CASSLISVYEQYF; D gene: -; J gene: TRBJ2-7; clone size: -; V gene: TRBV28
CDR3 DNA: TGTGCCTGGAGGCAGGGGCCGAACACTGAAGCTTTCTTT; CDR3 protein: CAWRQGPNTEAFF; D gene: -; J gene: TRBJ1-1; clone size: -; V gene: TRBV30
CDR3 DNA: TGTGCCAGCAGCACGACAGGGCTTAATTCACCCCTCCACTTT; CDR3 protein: CASSTTGLNSPLHF; D gene: TRBD1; J gene: TRBJ1-6; clone size: -; V gene: TRBV28
CDR3 DNA: TGTGCCAGTAGTGCCCAATGGGGGGCCGGGGAGCTGTTTTTT; CDR3 protein: CASSAQWGAGELFF; D gene: -; J gene: TRBJ2-2; clone size: once; V gene: TRBV19
CDR3 DNA: TGTGCCTGGAGTGTATTGGGCAGGGGGAATAATTCACCCCTCCACTTT; CDR3 protein: CAWSVLGRGNNSPLHF; D gene: TRBD1; J gene: TRBJ1-6; clone size: -; V gene: TRBV30
CDR3 DNA: TGTGCCAGCAGTAAACTAGCGGGAGGAGGGTACGAGCAGTACTTC; CDR3 protein: CASSKLAGGGYEQYF; D gene: TRBD2; J gene: TRBJ2-7; clone size: -; V gene: TRBV7-9
CDR3 DNA: TGTGCCAGCAGTGAATACCGGGACAGGTCTGAAGCTTTCTTT; CDR3 protein: CASSEYRDRSEAFF; D gene: TRBD1; J gene: TRBJ1-1; clone size: -; V gene: TRBV25-1
CDR3 DNA: TGTGCCAGCAGGCAGGGGATTCACAATCAGCCCCAGCATTTT; CDR3 protein: CASRQGIHNQPQHF; D gene: -; J gene: TRBJ1-5; clone size: -; V gene: TRBV27
CDR3 DNA: TGTGCCAGCAGCCCCGATAGGAACAGCGAAAAACTGTTTTTT; CDR3 protein: CASSPDRNSEKLFF; D gene: -; J gene: TRBJ1-4; clone size: -; V gene: TRBV7-9
CDR3 DNA: TGTGCCTGGAGTGTACGAGGGAGCACTGAAGCTTTCTTT; CDR3 protein: CAWSVRGSTEAFF; D gene: -; J gene: TRBJ1-1; clone size: -; V gene: TRBV30
CDR3 DNA: TGTGCCAGCAGCCTTATACAGGGTTCAGATACGCAGTATTTT; CDR3 protein: CASSLIQGSDTQYF; D gene: -; J gene: TRBJ2-3; clone size: -; V gene: TRBV6-5
CDR3 DNA: TGTGCCAGCAGTTTATTTGAGGGGGCGACCGCCTACGAGCAGTACTTC; CDR3 protein: CASSLFEGATAYEQYF; D gene: TRBD1; J gene: TRBJ2-7; clone size: -; V gene: TRBV27
CDR3 DNA: TGTGCCAGCAGCTTAGTGGGGGGCACTGAAGCTTTCTTT; CDR3 protein: CASSLVGGTEAFF; D gene: -; J gene: TRBJ1-1; clone size: -; V gene: TRBV11-1
CDR3 DNA: TGTGCCAGCAGCCTCGACAGGGCCGTGGAAAAACTGTTTTTT; CDR3 protein: CASSLDRAVEKLFF; D gene: TRBD1; J gene: TRBJ1-4; clone size: -; V gene: TRBV11-2
CDR3 DNA: TGTGCCAGTAGTATTTCGGCGGACGGGGAGCTGTTTTTT; CDR3 protein: CASSISADGELFF; D gene: -; J gene: TRBJ2-2; clone size: -; V gene: TRBV19
CDR3 DNA: TGTGCCAGCTCCCGGTCCGGGACAGGGAGTGGAGAAAAACTGTTTTTT; CDR3 protein: CASSRSGTGSGEKLFF; D gene: TRBD1; J gene: TRBJ1-4; clone size: -; V gene: TRBV18
CDR3 DNA: TGTGCCAGCAGTCGGGTACAGGGGGTTCCCGGGGAGCTGTTTTTT; CDR3 protein: CASSRVQGVPGELFF; D gene: TRBD1; J gene: TRBJ2-2; clone size: -; V gene: TRBV5-4
CDR3 DNA: TGTGCCAGCAGGCCTATAGGCAGGGGCACTGAAGCTTTCTTT; CDR3 protein: CASRPIGRGTEAFF; D gene: -; J gene: TRBJ1-1; clone size: few; V gene: TRBV6-1